The clone carrying this T cell receptor (beta chain) was observed a single time. The antigen remains unidentified. The data were taken from a study of CD8 T cells in ankylosing spondylitis. Study-level findings and limits: Ankylosing spondylitis blood appeared to carry a characteristic TCR beta motif of eight or nine highly homologous variants.

The length of the CDR3 is 15 residues. V lost 4 bases and J lost 3, with 13 bases in between. Germline assignment: CDR1 MDHEN and CDR2 SYDVKM. TCRdb re-derived calls from the 5' RACE reads in MiXCR, one entry per CDR3 protein. The sample has some 700,000 distinct CDR3 sequences; over 15% are singletons. The chain joins TRBV28 to TRBJ2-1, with D possibly matching TRBD2 (5 bases). Sequencing input: blood, either unsorted or a sorted T cell fraction (not recorded which). The TCR was taken from a male donor with ankylosing spondylitis. CDR3 sequence reads: CASSSPPSRYNEQFF. The DNA for the CDR3 is TGTGCCAGCAGTTCGCCTCCTAGCCGCTACAATGAGCAGTTCTTC.